Detailed here is one T cell receptor (beta chain). In this sample, this clone turned up a few times. Its antigen target is currently unknown. Per-nucleotide qualities are absent, and no much larger clonotype sits a single base away. The germline V gene yields KGHSH for CDR1 and LQKENI for CDR2. V sheds 3 bases and J sheds 4 bases, leaving 13 bases between their ends. The CDR3 holds 15 amino acids from the cysteine to the phenylalanine. Only the CDR3 portion is preserved as DNA: 45 bases, with reading frame beginning at the first base. This record belongs to a study of PD-L1 blockade in urothelial cancer (dated by TCRdb to 2016 to 2017). For the study in its entirety: Every patient began therapy in the mid-2010s and was given atezolizumab 1,200 mg intravenously every 3 weeks. Blood samples gave median yields of approximately 130,000 T cells and 82,636 unique TCRs, along with a median clonality of 0.080. Pretreatment tumor samples, along with matched peripheral blood serially collected before and after atezolizumab treatment, were subjected to TCR sequencing. Patients had an ECOG performance status of 0 or 1 and had received between 0 and 3 prior chemotherapy regimens. Whole exome sequencing and RNA sequencing of pretreatment tumors were performed alongside TCR sequencing in the same patients. Durable clinical benefit was achieved by nine patients and was not achieved by 20 patients. Blood samples were analyzed at 3 weeks after treatment start (second dose) and at 6 weeks after treatment start. The study, an exploratory multi-omic analysis, examined somatic, immune and clinical correlates of response to PD-L1 blockade with atezolizumab in urothelial cancer. Pretreatment blood TCR-seq was available for fewer than 30 patients, at least one posttreatment blood collection was obtained for some 24 patients, and tumor TCR-seq was available for some 24 patients. Durable clinical benefit was defined as a progression-free survival longer than 6 months, and TCR features were additionally tested against progression-free survival and overall survival. Twenty-five of 29 patients were identified as males with urothelial cancer of bladder origin, and a prior smoking history was reported by 18 of 29 patients. What the study reported, not specific to this receptor: Because of the small sample size (n ≈ 31) and the many exploratory analyses performed, the results are intended to be regarded as hypothesis-generating. Patients with durable benefit showed greater expansion of tumor-associated TCR clones in peripheral blood 3 weeks after starting treatment (n ≈ 22, p = 0.022). Improved progression-free and overall survival was found to be associated with pretreatment peripheral blood TCR clonality below the median.

A cohort of 30 or so patients with locally advanced or metastatic urothelial carcinoma, treated at Memorial Sloan Kettering on a trial protocol, was included. Peripheral blood mononuclear cells were collected pretreatment and during treatment, with between 1 and 8 total time points obtained per patient. The Qiagen DNeasy Blood extraction kit was used to purify genomic DNA from total PBMCs and tumor samples. PBMCs were collected pretreatment and during treatment, and were isolated and stored as previously described. Synthetic TCR analog templates were spiked into each PCR so that absolute template abundance could be estimated from read counts. The immunoSEQ assay used bias-controlled V and J gene primers to amplify TCRbeta CDR3 regions from genomic DNA. Sequencing of rearranged TCRbeta segments was performed at approximately 20X coverage. Per the authors' processing: Sequencing errors were corrected by clustering, and CDR3s were annotated against IMGT so that V, D and J genes could be assigned. Downstream analyses used only productive TCRbeta rearrangements, leaving out any out-of-frame or stop-codon sequences. Clonality was calculated as one minus the Shannon entropy normalized by the log of the number of unique productive sequences. Clones differing between time points or between blood and tumor were identified by Fisher's exact test with Benjamini-Hochberg correction at adjusted p below 0.01. In TCRdb, the immuneACCESS table is reduced to in-frame sequences with V and J assigned. These tables do not hold every clone; where another copy was compared, an unresolved V gene accounts for under half, and the others remain unexplained. Clone size and the V and J calls come from that table; the DNA yielded D and trimming. This sample has approximately 79,000 clones in its table, and about 85% of those were observed once. Roughly 5.2% of the sample lies in the top ten.

The sequence was obtained from a woman in her 70s with urothelial cancer. The sequence joins TRBV18 to TRBJ2-1; a tentative D call is TRBD2 (5 bases match). The source was PBMCs, collected around atezolizumab (anti-PD-L1) treatment. DNA sequence: TGTGCCAGCTCACCCGTAAATTCGGGGTACAATGAGCAGTTCTTC. Protein translation: CASSPVNSGYNEQFF.